The entry that follows covers one T cell receptor beta chain sequence. This clone was recorded once. The antigen it binds to is not known. Base qualities are not provided; no much larger clone lies one nucleotide away. The CDR1 and CDR2 encoded by the germline V gene are SGHVS and FQNEAQ. Reading from cysteine to phenylalanine, the CDR3 counts 14 amino acids. Only the CDR3 portion is preserved as DNA: 42 bases, with reading frame beginning at the first base. Trimming at the junction amounts to 3 bases on V and 2 bases on J, and the germline ends lie 7 bases apart. This record comes from a study of OX40 agonist ivuxolimab in advanced cancers. About the full investigation: Ivuxolimab was a fully human IgG2 agonistic monoclonal antibody targeting the costimulatory receptor OX40 (CD134). Peripheral TCRbeta sequencing was intended to test whether TCR sequence diversity was altered and clonal T-cell expansion was caused by ivuxolimab. Prior anti-PD-1, anti-PD-L1 or anti-CTLA-4 therapy was permitted, and 40% of dose-escalation patients had received checkpoint inhibitors. Intravenous ivuxolimab was administered to patients every 2 weeks at six dose levels: 0.01, 0.1, 0.3, 1.5, 3 and 10 mg/kg. The paper covers the monotherapy dose-escalation part of the phase I ivuxolimab trial, which included N ≈ 50 patients. Among the 50 to 55 dose-escalation patients, around 20 had hepatocellular carcinoma, 15 or so melanoma, 9 renal cell carcinoma and 9 head and neck cancer. A male proportion of under 85% and a mean age of approximately 60 years, ranging from about 20 to 85, were recorded for the dose-escalation cohort. Partial responses occurred in three dose-escalation patients, of whom one had hepatocellular carcinoma and two had cutaneous melanoma.

On the study overall, not on this receptor specifically: Low levels of normalized T-cell clonal expansion were also seen in some nonresponding patients. After ivuxolimab, more expanded clones were found on average in CD8+ T cells than in CD4+ T cells. In partial responders in the 0.1-3.0 mg/kg groups, normalized peripheral clonal expansion was found to be among the lowest, especially among CD8+ T cells. The antigen specificity of the peripheral T cells that underwent clonal expansion was not determined. At doses of 0.1 to 3.0 mg/kg, clonal expansion of both CD4+ and CD8+ blood T cells was observed from baseline to week 6.

For sequencing of the TCRbeta CDR3 region, genomic DNA was extracted from the sorted cells. TCRbeta CDR3 regions were sequenced using the immunoSEQ Assay. This immuneACCESS table, as held by TCRdb, lists in-frame sequences with V and J called but not all clones. Of the missing ones, under half trace to an unresolved V gene in checked studies; the others have no known cause. Recorded for this sample are 77,000 or so clones; just under 95% of them occurred a single time. Of the sample, about 0.32% is held by the ten largest clones. Patients with autoimmune disease history or receiving systemic immunosuppression were excluded from the trial. Peripheral blood for TCR sequencing was collected from all dose cohorts at baseline, on cycle 4 day 1, and on cycle 7 day 1. Samples were obtained from an open-label, multicenter, first-in-human phase I dose-escalation trial of ivuxolimab. Adults with locally advanced or metastatic head and neck squamous cell, hepatocellular, melanoma or renal cell carcinoma were enrolled in the trial. CD4+ and CD8+ T cells were sorted separately from peripheral blood before TCR sequencing.

The clonotype was recovered from an adult with an advanced solid tumor such as melanoma, head and neck, liver or kidney cancer. The rearrangement combines TRBV7-8 with TRBJ2-2; the D call is possibly TRBD1 or TRBD2, each sharing 5 bases. The sequencing used CD4+ or CD8+ T cells sorted from blood, collected in a trial of the OX40 agonist ivuxolimab. The CDR3 protein is CASSLGVNTGELFF. The nucleotide sequence reads TGTGCCAGCAGCTTGGGGGTAAACACCGGGGAGCTGTTTTTT.